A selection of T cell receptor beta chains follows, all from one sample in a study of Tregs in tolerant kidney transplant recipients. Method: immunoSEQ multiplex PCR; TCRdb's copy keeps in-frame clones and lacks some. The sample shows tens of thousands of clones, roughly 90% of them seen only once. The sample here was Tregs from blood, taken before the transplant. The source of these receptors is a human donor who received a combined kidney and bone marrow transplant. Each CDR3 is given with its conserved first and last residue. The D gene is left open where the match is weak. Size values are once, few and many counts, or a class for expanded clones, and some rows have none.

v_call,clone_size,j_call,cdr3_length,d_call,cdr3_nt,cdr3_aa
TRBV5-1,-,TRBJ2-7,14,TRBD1,TGCGCCAGCAGCGTTGGACTGGGACAGGTAGAGCAGTACTTC,CASSVGLGQVEQYF
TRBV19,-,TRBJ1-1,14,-,TGTGCCAGTAGCCAGACAGGTATGAACACTGAAGCTTTCTTT,CASSQTGMNTEAFF
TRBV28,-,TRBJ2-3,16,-,TGTGCCAGCAGTTTATGGGGCGAGACCCTCACAGATACGCAGTATTTT,CASSLWGETLTDTQYF
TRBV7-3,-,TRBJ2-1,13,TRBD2,TGTGCCAGCAGCCTGTCGGGGGGCAATGAGCAGTTCTTC,CASSLSGGNEQFF
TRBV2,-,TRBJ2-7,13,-,TGTGCCAGTCTTGGAGGACAGGGAGGGGAGCAGTACTTC,CASLGGQGGEQYF
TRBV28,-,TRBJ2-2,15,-,TGTGCCAGCAGTTTAACTGCCGCGAACACCGGGGAGCTGTTTTTT,CASSLTAANTGELFF
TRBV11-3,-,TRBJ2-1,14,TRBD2,TGTGCCAGCAGCTTAGGCGGGACTAGCGGTGAGCAGTTCTTC,CASSLGGTSGEQFF
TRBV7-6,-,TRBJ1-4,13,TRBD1,TGTGCCAGCAGCCCAGGGGGCAAAGAAAAACTGTTTTTT,CASSPGGKEKLFF
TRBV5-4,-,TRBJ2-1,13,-,TGTGCCAGCAGCTTGGAGCAGTACAATGAGCAGTTCTTC,CASSLEQYNEQFF
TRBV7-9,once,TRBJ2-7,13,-,TGTGCCAGCAGCTTTTCCGGGAGCTACGAGCAGTACTTC,CASSFSGSYEQYF
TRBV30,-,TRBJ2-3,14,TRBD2,TGTGCCTGGAGTGGCGGGAGGGCGGGAGATACGCAGTATTTT,CAWSGGRAGDTQYF
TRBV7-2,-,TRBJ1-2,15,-,TGTGCCAGCAGCCCCGCCAGGACGGCCACCCGGGGCTACACCTTC,CASSPARTATRGYTF
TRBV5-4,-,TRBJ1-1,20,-,TGTGCCAGCAGCCCTCCTCCTATCCACCCAGGTGCGCTTCCGAACACTGAAGCTTTCTTT,CASSPPPIHPGALPNTEAFF
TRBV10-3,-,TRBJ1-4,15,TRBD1,TGTGCCATCAGTGAATCCGGACAGGAGGGGGAAAAACTGTTTTTT,CAISESGQEGEKLFF
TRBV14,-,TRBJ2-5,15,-,TGTGCCAGCAACCAAGACCTGGGTGGACGAACGACCCAGTACTTC,CASNQDLGGRTTQYF
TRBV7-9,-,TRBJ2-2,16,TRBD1,TGTGCCAGCAGTCTAGCGTGGCAGGGGGCCTTCGGGGAGCTGTTTTTT,CASSLAWQGAFGELFF